This record covers a single TCR beta chain. Its antigen is undetermined. This sample stems from a study of Ad26.COV2.S vaccination and SARS-CoV-2 variants. General study results and limits: Total responses of T cells may have been underestimated by the analyses of TCR breadth and depth. It was reported that spike-specific CD8+ and CD4+ T cell responses were substantially broad after vaccination.

Sequencing was performed with immunoSEQ multiplex PCR; in TCRdb, only in-frame clones are kept and a portion is missing. The sample has about 680,000 clones; 89% are singletons. Treatment given: around 19 received Ad26.COV2.S at low or high dose, single or two shots; several received placebo; per-sample allocation not given. Material that was analyzed had been drawn on day 63 after the first vaccine or placebo injection. SARS-CoV-2 spike from the Wuhan strain was encoded by the vaccine, an Ad26 vector. The CDR3 sequence is 15 residues long. The germline V gene has CDR1 SGDLS and CDR2 YYNGEE. The V end was cut by 0 bases, the J end by 0 bases, with 9 bases between.

The V gene is TRBV9, the J gene TRBJ1-2; D might be TRBD1 (6 bases). This receptor was identified in a person aged 18-65 years who received the Ad26.COV2.S COVID-19 vaccine or a placebo. The source material was peripheral blood, sampled in a trial of Ad26.COV2.S vaccine versus placebo. The CDR3 sequence is CASSVGDRPNYGYTF. CDR3 in DNA: TGTGCCAGCAGCGTAGGAGACAGGCCTAACTATGGCTACACCTTC.